The 2 T cell receptor beta chains below were found in one sample sequenced in a study of identical twins. TCRdb independently ran MiXCR on the 5' RACE reads; one entry per CDR3 protein. The sample carries approximately 500,000 distinct CDR3 sequences, more than 20% recorded once. These same data were also listed under a study on T cells expressing NK-cell markers.

The specimen was CD4+ T cells sorted from blood. Source of these receptors: a woman aged 18-29 years in good health.

V usage is TRBV7-9 and J usage is TRBJ2-2; TRBD1 is a possible D gene (6 bases). Between the trimmed V and J ends, which lost 6 bases and 9 bases, there was a span of 23 bases. In germline, CDR1 is SEHNR, CDR2 FQNEAQ (reference sequence). There are 16 residues in the CDR3. CDR3 DNA sequence: TGTGCCAGCAGTCCTCGAGGGACATCGCTTTTCTGGGAGCTGTTTTTT. This translates into CASSPRGTSLFWELFF.

This clonotype was recorded a few times. This chain links TRBV5-6 with TRBJ2-5; no definite D call. V was trimmed by 3 bases and J by 5 bases, leaving 17 bases between them. The germline CDR1 and CDR2 sequences are SGHDT and YYEEEE. This CDR3 spans 15 amino acids. In DNA form, the CDR3 reads TGTGCCAGCAGCTCTCAAACTGTGGGTGTGGAGACCCAGTACTTC. Protein: CASSSQTVGVETQYF. The variable domain in full, completed from reference TRBV5-6 and TRBJ2-5, reads DAGVTQSPTHLIKTRGQQVTLRCSPKSGHDTVSWYQQALGQGPQFIFQYYEEEERQRGNFPDRFSGHQFPNYSSELNVNALLLGDSALYLCASSSQTVGVETQYFGPGTRLLVL.